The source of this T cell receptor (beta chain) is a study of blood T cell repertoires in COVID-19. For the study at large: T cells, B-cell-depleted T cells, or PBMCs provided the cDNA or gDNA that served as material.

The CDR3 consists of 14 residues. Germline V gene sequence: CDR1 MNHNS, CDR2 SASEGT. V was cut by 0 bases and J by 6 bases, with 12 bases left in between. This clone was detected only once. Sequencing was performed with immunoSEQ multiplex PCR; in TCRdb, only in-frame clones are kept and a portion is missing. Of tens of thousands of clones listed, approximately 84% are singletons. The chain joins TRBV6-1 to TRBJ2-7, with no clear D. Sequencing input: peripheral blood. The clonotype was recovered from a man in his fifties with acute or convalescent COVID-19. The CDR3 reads CASSEAAAVGEQYF. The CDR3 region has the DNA TGTGCCAGCAGTGAAGCTGCGGCGGTGGGCGAGCAGTACTTC.